The T cell receptor (beta chain) described here comes from a study of blood T cell repertoires in COVID-19. Study at large: Material from acute and convalescent COVID-19 was sourced from the United States, Italy and Spain. Nucleic acid was either cDNA or gDNA, and it came from T cells, B-cell-depleted T cells, or PBMCs.

The assay was immunoSEQ multiplex PCR, and TCRdb's table has in-frame clones only and misses some. The table lists fewer than 90,000 clones, around 87% of them singletons, with about 4% in the top ten. Trimming removed 4 bases at V and 6 bases at J, with 9 bases between. Germline values: CDR1 KGHDR, CDR2 SFDVKD. This CDR3 spans 12 amino acids. The TCR comes from a man between 65 and 85 years old with active COVID-19. The material sequenced was peripheral blood. This chain links TRBV24-1 with TRBJ2-7; D ambiguous. The CDR3 DNA sequence: TGTGCCACCAGTGACCGCCCGGGCGAGCAGTACTTC. The encoded protein is CATSDRPGEQYF.